These T cell receptor beta chains were read from a single sample in a study of T cells after yellow fever vaccination. Each CDR3 protein gets one entry after TCRdb re-called the 5' RACE reads with MiXCR. Of 600,000 to 750,000 distinct CDR3 sequences in the sample, 12% are singletons; the top ten hold approximately 15%. The sequencing used PBMCs, collected on the day of the yellow fever booster vaccination. These receptors came from a man aged 25-45 years who received the YFV17D yellow fever vaccine. CDR3s include the opening cysteine and the closing phenylalanine or tryptophan. Fields, in order: D gene, J gene, V gene, clone size, CDR3 protein, CDR3 DNA. The D gene is left open where the match is weak. The listing skips clone size in some rows; elsewhere it reads once, few, many or a size class.

.	TRBJ2-1	TRBV5-4	.	CASSFMDGAYNEQFF	TGTGCCAGCAGCTTTATGGACGGAGCCTACAATGAGCAGTTCTTC
.	TRBJ2-7	TRBV7-2	few	CASSLRIGEQYF	TGTGCCAGCAGCCTCCGAATAGGCGAGCAGTACTTC
TRBD2	TRBJ2-1	TRBV5-4	.	CASRKGLAGDNEQFF	TGTGCCAGCAGAAAGGGACTAGCGGGAGACAATGAGCAGTTCTTC
.	TRBJ2-5	TRBV10-3	.	CAIRGVGGATQETQYF	TGTGCCATCAGGGGGGTAGGGGGGGCCACCCAAGAGACCCAGTACTTC
.	TRBJ2-3	TRBV5-1	.	CASSSRAPTDTQYF	TGCGCCAGCAGCTCACGGGCCCCCACAGATACGCAGTATTTT
.	TRBJ1-1	TRBV7-9	.	CASSLVAREAFF	TGTGCCAGCAGCTTAGTGGCCAGAGAAGCTTTCTTT
TRBD2	TRBJ2-1	TRBV7-9	many	CASSSGLGWTNEQFF	TGTGCCAGCAGCTCTGGACTAGGGTGGACCAATGAGCAGTTCTTC
.	TRBJ2-2	TRBV3-1	few	CASSQAVDTGELFF	TGTGCCAGCAGCCAAGCGGTTGACACCGGGGAGCTGTTTTTT
.	TRBJ2-7	TRBV6-2/TRBV6-3	.	CASSYSGRKYEQYF	TGTGCCAGCAGTTACTCCGGCCGCAAGTACGAGCAGTACTTC
TRBD2	TRBJ2-1	TRBV9	.	CASSGGAGGSEQFF	TGTGCCAGCAGCGGGGGTGCGGGGGGGTCTGAGCAGTTCTTC
.	TRBJ2-3	TRBV7-7	.	CDGFGIPVDTQYF	TGTGACGGATTCGGGATTCCGGTAGATACGCAGTATTTT
TRBD2	TRBJ2-3	TRBV5-5	few	CASSTRTSGRRVTDTQYF	TGTGCCAGCAGCACTAGGACTAGCGGGAGGAGGGTTACAGATACGCAGTATTTT
.	TRBJ2-7	TRBV24-1	few	CATSDNYEQYF	TGTGCCACCAGTGATAACTACGAGCAGTACTTC
TRBD1	TRBJ2-1	TRBV6-2/TRBV6-3	.	CATGQGWGEQFF	TGTGCCACCGGACAGGGGTGGGGTGAGCAGTTCTTC
.	TRBJ1-3	TRBV5-1	.	CASSFESGNTIYF	TGCGCCAGCAGCTTTGAATCTGGAAACACCATATATTTT
.	TRBJ2-1	TRBV6-5	.	CASSYGGYYNEQFF	TGTGCCAGCAGTTACGGGGGATACTACAATGAGCAGTTCTTC
TRBD1	TRBJ1-1	TRBV3-1	.	CASSRTGAQARAFF	TGTGCCAGCAGTCGGACAGGGGCGCAGGCCAGAGCTTTCTTT
TRBD2	TRBJ2-1	TRBV28	many	CASGGTGLAYNEQFF	TGTGCCAGCGGGGGTACCGGACTAGCCTACAATGAGCAGTTCTTC
.	TRBJ2-5	TRBV7-9	many	CASSPPLRLGETQYF	TGTGCCAGCAGCCCCCCTCTACGGCTAGGAGAGACCCAGTACTTC
TRBD2	TRBJ2-1	TRBV5-4	.	CASSLSAGGIHNEQFF	TGTGCCAGCAGCTTGTCGGCGGGAGGGATTCACAATGAGCAGTTCTTC
.	TRBJ2-7	TRBV6-1	many	CASSGGVRYEQYF	TGTGCCAGCAGTGGGGGGGTACGCTACGAGCAGTACTTC
.	TRBJ2-7	TRBV28	few	CASPTYEQYF	TGTGCCAGCCCGACCTACGAGCAGTACTTC
.	TRBJ2-5	TRBV25-1	.	CASSDFGGRETQYF	TGTGCCAGCAGTGATTTTGGGGGCCGGGAGACCCAGTACTTC
.	TRBJ1-1	TRBV20-1	.	CCARDWAAPGSTEAFF	TGCTGTGCTAGAGATTGGGCGGCCCCCGGCTCCACTGAAGCTTTCTTT
TRBD2	TRBJ2-7	TRBV7-8	few	CASSATSGRREQYF	TGTGCCAGCAGCGCGACTAGCGGGAGGAGGGAGCAGTACTTC
TRBD2	TRBJ2-1	TRBV9	.	CASSVAGLAHEQFF	TGTGCCAGCAGCGTAGCTGGACTAGCCCATGAGCAGTTCTTC
.	TRBJ2-1	TRBV20-1	many	CSATRGRNEQFF	TGCAGTGCTACCCGAGGCCGCAATGAGCAGTTCTTC
TRBD1	TRBJ1-1	TRBV7-2	few	CASSSGTGGDTEAFF	TGTGCCAGCAGCTCCGGGACAGGGGGCGATACTGAAGCTTTCTTT
TRBD2	TRBJ2-3	TRBV28	few	CASSIWTSGTHGTQYF	TGTGCCAGCAGTATCTGGACTAGCGGGACCCACGGTACGCAGTATTTT
.	TRBJ2-2	TRBV14	.	CASSQKRPNTGELFF	TGTGCCAGCAGCCAAAAGAGGCCGAACACCGGGGAGCTGTTTTTT
.	TRBJ2-4	TRBV12-3/TRBV12-4	few	CASNFGTRGVKNIQYF	TGTGCCAGCAATTTTGGGACAAGGGGGGTCAAAAACATTCAGTACTTC
.	TRBJ1-2	TRBV7-2	few	CASSLHQANYGYTF	TGTGCCAGCAGCTTACACCAAGCTAACTATGGCTACACCTTC
TRBD2	TRBJ2-2	TRBV6-1	.	CATRDKYPGGTGELFF	TGTGCCACCCGCGATAAGTACCCGGGAGGAACCGGGGAGCTGTTTTTT
.	TRBJ1-1	TRBV7-2	many	CASSSRGNVDAFF	TGTGCCAGCAGCTCTAGGGGGAATGTCGATGCTTTCTTT
.	TRBJ1-1	TRBV3-1	many	CASSQDRHTEAFF	TGTGCCAGCAGCCAAGATAGGCACACTGAAGCTTTCTTT
.	TRBJ2-1	TRBV5-1	.	CASSLGGSSSYNEQFF	TGCGCCAGCAGCTTGGGTGGGTCGAGCTCCTACAATGAGCAGTTCTTC
TRBD1	TRBJ2-7	TRBV7-8	few	CASSPGQGNEQYF	TGTGCCAGCAGCCCGGGACAGGGGAACGAGCAGTACTTC
.	TRBJ1-4	TRBV30	few	CAWSPIGEKLFF	TGTGCCTGGAGTCCCATCGGGGAAAAACTGTTTTTT
.	TRBJ2-1	TRBV7-2	.	CASSLASARVNEQFF	TGTGCCAGCAGCTTAGCGTCGGCCAGGGTAAATGAGCAGTTCTTC
TRBD1	TRBJ1-2	TRBV20-1	few	CSAGGAGGADYGYTF	TGCAGTGCTGGGGGGGCAGGGGGCGCGGACTATGGCTACACCTTC
TRBD2	TRBJ2-1	TRBV29-1	many	CSVVKGLAGDRDEQFF	TGCAGCGTAGTTAAGGGACTAGCGGGAGATCGGGATGAGCAGTTCTTC
.	TRBJ2-3	TRBV9	.	CASSSAGASDTQYF	TGTGCCAGCAGCTCAGCCGGAGCTTCAGATACGCAGTATTTT
.	TRBJ2-5	TRBV15	.	CATSRAGGRAETQYF	TGTGCCACCAGCAGAGCCGGTGGCAGGGCAGAGACCCAGTACTTC
TRBD2	TRBJ2-7	TRBV3-1	.	CASSQPLRTSGTYEQYF	TGTGCCAGCAGCCAACCCCTTCGGACTAGCGGCACCTACGAGCAGTACTTC
.	TRBJ2-7	TRBV7-2	few	CASSFGASKTNSYEQYF	TGTGCCAGCAGCTTCGGCGCCTCAAAGACAAACTCCTACGAGCAGTACTTC
.	TRBJ2-5	TRBV28	few	CASSSPLLPETQYF	TGTGCCAGCAGTTCCCCCCTTTTACCCGAGACCCAGTACTTC
TRBD2	TRBJ2-7	TRBV10-3	.	CAMEREGSYEQYF	TGTGCCATGGAGCGGGAGGGCTCCTACGAGCAGTACTTC
TRBD1	TRBJ1-4	TRBV7-9	many	CASRKPGQGEKLFF	TGTGCCAGCAGGAAACCTGGACAGGGAGAAAAACTGTTTTTT
.	TRBJ2-5	TRBV4-2	few	CASSQAAGGKTQYF	TGTGCCAGCAGCCAAGCGGCCGGCGGGAAGACCCAGTACTTC
TRBD1	TRBJ1-2	TRBV4-1	few	CASSQDSRGLVYGYTF	TGCGCCAGCAGCCAAGATAGCAGGGGGCTTGTCTATGGCTACACCTTC
TRBD2	TRBJ2-2	TRBV15	few	CATSRDERLAGNTGELFF	TGTGCCACCAGCAGAGATGAGCGACTAGCGGGGAACACCGGGGAGCTGTTTTTT
.	TRBJ2-1	TRBV25-1	.	CASSDGGRAYNEQFF	TGTGCCAGCAGTGATGGGGGGCGGGCTTACAATGAGCAGTTCTTC
.	TRBJ2-7	TRBV14	.	CASSQGILGEQYF	TGTGCCAGCAGCCAAGGCATTCTTGGGGAGCAGTACTTC
.	TRBJ2-1	TRBV21-1	few	CASTPGQGKSEQFF	TGTGCCAGCACCCCGGGACAGGGGAAGAGTGAGCAGTTCTTC
.	TRBJ2-5	TRBV5-4	few	CASSNAGAIQETQYF	TGTGCCAGCAGCAACGCGGGGGCAATACAAGAGACCCAGTACTTC